Here is one T cell receptor beta chain with its context. The antigen is unknown. In replicate PCRs of sorted subsets, roughly 200 ng DNA, some 28,000 T cell genomes, was used. In the original workflow: ImmunoSEQ junction-only sequences lacked quality scores, so their filtering differed. TCRdb keeps only in-frame clones here, not all; method: immunoSEQ multiplex PCR. V, J and clone size are taken as reported in that table, and D and trimming were inferred from the DNA itself. The profile shows about 1,900,000 clones, approximately 94% of them singletons. Naive CD8 cells comprised CD45RO-negative, CCR7-positively selected cells, excluding terminally differentiated effector memory CD45RA+ cells. The source of the sample is a study of shared clonotypes between healthy human individuals. Study-level results: Limited genetic and exposure-history diversity came from having few donors.

V lost 3 bases to trimming and J lost 2 bases, with 11 bases between them. CDR3 size: 14 residues. Germline V gene sequence: CDR1 SEHNR, CDR2 FQNEAQ (reference sequence). The source is a man younger than 35 in good health. V is TRBV7-9 and J is TRBJ2-7; D perhaps matches TRBD2 (5 bases). The sample was naive CD8+ T cells sorted from blood. The CDR3 sequence: CASSLGGPAYEQYF. The CDR3 bases are TGTGCCAGCAGCTTGGGCGGGCCCGCCTACGAGCAGTACTTC.